These T cell receptor beta chains were read from a single sample in a study of tumour-infiltrating T cells in Burkitt lymphoma. Some clones are missing from TCRdb's copy, which holds only in-frame ones; the method was immunoSEQ multiplex PCR. Here the sample spans some 17,000 clones, roughly 79% being singletons. The sample comprised tumor tissue. The origin of the receptors is a human donor with diffuse large B-cell lymphoma. The conserved cysteine and the conserved F or W are not part of the CDR3 here. The size entry is marked missing in some rows and otherwise reads once, few, many or a size class.

ASSIEGTGVTEAF 13 TRBJ1-1 NA TRBV19
ASSFRGFNGYT 11 TRBJ1-2 NA TRBV5-5
ASSLAQGFSGNTIY 14 TRBJ1-3 NA TRBV7-6
ASRTARTEAF 10 TRBJ1-1 NA TRBV2
ASSLATGLSGNTIY 14 TRBJ1-3 NA TRBV13
ASSQDSGGQGSGANVLT 17 TRBJ2-6 once TRBV4-1
ASSFRLAGDTDTQY 14 TRBJ2-3 NA TRBV5-6
SVEVHEGGGYT 11 TRBJ1-2 NA TRBV29-1
ASSPEWDYNEQF 12 TRBJ2-1 few TRBV9
ASSAPGTGREAQY 13 TRBJ2-3 once TRBV7-9
ASSLETSGEQY 11 TRBJ2-7 once TRBV5-1
ASSLDPRGRLVNTEAF 16 TRBJ1-1 NA TRBV7-9
ASSASGPTDTQY 12 TRBJ2-3 few TRBV9
ASSENNQPQH 10 TRBJ1-5 few TRBV11-2
ASSLGSRTFNQPQH 14 TRBJ1-5 NA TRBV5-4
ASSSGLITEAF 11 TRBJ1-1 NA TRBV6-5
ASSLRPGELF 10 TRBJ2-2 few TRBV4-1
ASSQRGLSDSPLH 13 TRBJ1-6 NA TRBV14
ASSIKGRGQHQPQH 14 TRBJ1-5 NA TRBV5-4
ASSSGAAF 8 TRBJ1-1 NA TRBV7-9
SVTGLNTEAF 10 TRBJ1-1 NA TRBV29-1
ASSPDHSSNQPQH 13 TRBJ1-5 NA TRBV27
ASSYSRGPYEQY 12 TRBJ2-7 NA TRBV6-5
ASSLPWGNQPQH 12 TRBJ1-5 few TRBV7-2
ASSPPGNTDTQY 12 TRBJ2-3 once TRBV9
ASNEGLGNTIY 11 TRBJ1-3 NA TRBV2
ASSFGTAITTNEKLF 15 TRBJ1-4 NA TRBV5-6
ASRPAGQGILYEQY 14 TRBJ2-7 NA TRBV6-6
ASSVSSGQGWEQY 13 TRBJ2-7 NA TRBV9
ASSEIGTPDQALH 13 TRBJ1-6 NA TRBV2
ASSSSEGSSPLH 12 TRBJ1-6 NA TRBV7-9
ASSIPQGGSNQPQH 14 TRBJ1-5 NA TRBV19
ASSPGYNTGELF 12 TRBJ2-2 NA TRBV19